This entry concerns a single T cell receptor (beta chain). Its antigen is not identified. Other DNA variants within this sample encode the same CDR3. Using immunoSEQ multiplex PCR, the repertoire was profiled, and TCRdb retains in-frame clones only, with some absent. The repertoire includes hundreds of thousands of clones, approximately 79% of them detected once, and 1.7% sits in the top ten. The data originate from a study of shared clonotypes between healthy human individuals. Study-level information: CD4 naive and CD4 memory each took three plates per donor, while CD8 naive took two and CD8 memory one.

Negatively enriched CD4+ T cells were divided by CD45RA into naive and memory. The CDR3 totals 14 residues. Germline V gives CDR1 MDHEN, CDR2 SYDVKM. Trimming removed 4 bases at V and 0 bases at J, with 10 bases between. General observations from the study: With a few donors compared, roughly 5% of naive CD4 clonotypes were shared.

This sequence was found in a woman in her twenties or thirties in good health. The sequenced sample was memory CD4+ T cells sorted from blood. As for subset: CD45RA-negative fraction. This sequence joins TRBV28 and TRBJ2-7, with D unclear. In nucleotides, the CDR3 is TGTGCCAGCAGTTCCCCCGGAACCTCCTACGAGCAGTACTTC. Translating gives CASSSPGTSYEQYF. Combining the CDR3 with reference TRBV28 and TRBJ2-7 gives the whole variable domain DVKVTQSSRYLVKRTGEKVFLECVQDMDHENMFWYRQDPGLGLRLIYFSYDVKMKEKGDIPEGYSVSREKKERFSLILESASTNQTSMYLCASSSPGTSYEQYFGPGTRLTVT.